Listed below are T cell receptor beta chains from one sample, sequenced in a study of CD8+ T cells in alopecia areata. Clones were read by immunoSEQ multiplex PCR, and TCRdb kept only the in-frame ones, dropping some. The sample yields 180,000 or so clones, roughly 53% seen once. The sequences come from CD8+ T cells sorted from blood, collected at week 24, from a patient treated with tofacitinib. These receptors originate from a human donor with alopecia areata. Each CDR3 is given with its conserved first and last residue. A D gene is named only where the DNA matches it firmly. Some rows mark clone size as missing; the rest say once, few, many or name a class of expanded clone.

j_call: TRBJ1-2
d_call: -
clone_size: -
v_call: TRBV29-1
cdr3_aa: CSVSSGHLNDF
cdr3_nt: TGCAGCGTCAGTTCAGGACACCTAAACGACTTC

j_call: TRBJ2-3
d_call: TRBD1
clone_size: -
v_call: TRBV11-3
cdr3_aa: CASITRDRGTDTQYF
cdr3_nt: TGTGCCAGTATTACCCGGGACAGGGGCACAGATACGCAGTATTTT

j_call: TRBJ2-7
d_call: -
clone_size: few
v_call: TRBV15
cdr3_aa: CATSRDSYEQYF
cdr3_nt: TGTGCCACCAGCAGAGATTCCTACGAGCAGTACTTC

j_call: TRBJ2-3
d_call: TRBD2
clone_size: few
v_call: TRBV29-1
cdr3_aa: CSVPPAGGPTDTQYF
cdr3_nt: TGCAGCGTTCCCCCTGCGGGGGGGCCGACAGATACGCAGTATTTT

j_call: TRBJ1-5
d_call: -
clone_size: -
v_call: TRBV30
cdr3_aa: CAWRAPEGNQPQHF
cdr3_nt: TGTGCCTGGAGGGCCCCGGAGGGAAATCAGCCCCAGCATTTT

j_call: TRBJ2-7
d_call: TRBD2
clone_size: -
v_call: TRBV7-9
cdr3_aa: CASSSPTSGLYEQYF
cdr3_nt: TGTGCCAGCAGCTCCCCGACTAGCGGTCTCTACGAGCAGTACTTC

j_call: TRBJ2-3
d_call: -
clone_size: once
v_call: TRBV5-6
cdr3_aa: CASSPNWRGGTDTQYF
cdr3_nt: TGTGCCAGCAGCCCCAATTGGCGCGGGGGCACAGATACGCAGTATTTT

j_call: TRBJ2-1
d_call: TRBD2
clone_size: -
v_call: TRBV29-1
cdr3_aa: CSVEEEAGAYNEQFF
cdr3_nt: TGCAGCGTTGAAGAGGAGGCGGGGGCCTACAATGAGCAGTTCTTC

j_call: TRBJ1-2
d_call: -
clone_size: few
v_call: TRBV4-3
cdr3_aa: CASSQDRGENYGYTF
cdr3_nt: TGCGCCAGCAGCCAAGATCGGGGTGAGAACTATGGCTACACCTTC

j_call: TRBJ1-2
d_call: -
clone_size: few
v_call: TRBV29-1
cdr3_aa: CSVEDPRALYGYTF
cdr3_nt: TGCAGCGTTGAAGATCCACGGGCCCTTTATGGCTACACCTTC

j_call: TRBJ2-5
d_call: TRBD2
clone_size: -
v_call: TRBV4-1
cdr3_aa: CASSQAAGVYPYF
cdr3_nt: TGCGCCAGCAGCCAAGCGGCGGGGGTCTACCCGTACTTC

j_call: TRBJ1-1
d_call: -
clone_size: -
v_call: TRBV7-8
cdr3_aa: CASSGSGGSNTEAFF
cdr3_nt: TGTGCCAGCAGCGGATCAGGAGGTTCGAACACTGAAGCTTTCTTT

j_call: TRBJ2-1
d_call: TRBD2
clone_size: -
v_call: TRBV29-1
cdr3_aa: CSATGRNEQFF
cdr3_nt: TGCAGCGCGACCGGGAGGAATGAGCAGTTCTTC

j_call: TRBJ2-2
d_call: -
clone_size: -
v_call: TRBV27
cdr3_aa: CASRGSYTGELFF
cdr3_nt: TGTGCCAGCAGAGGATCTTACACCGGGGAGCTGTTTTTT

j_call: TRBJ2-7
d_call: TRBD1
clone_size: -
v_call: TRBV11-2
cdr3_aa: CASSLHSDRGAYEQYF
cdr3_nt: TGTGCCAGCAGCTTGCACTCGGACAGGGGTGCCTACGAGCAGTACTTC

j_call: TRBJ1-4
d_call: TRBD1
clone_size: -
v_call: TRBV12-5
cdr3_aa: CASGLPSGTVREKLFF
cdr3_nt: TGTGCTAGTGGTTTGCCGTCCGGGACAGTGAGGGAAAAACTGTTTTTT

j_call: TRBJ2-7
d_call: TRBD1
clone_size: -
v_call: TRBV2
cdr3_aa: CAVGDRGADEQYF
cdr3_nt: TGTGCCGTCGGGGACAGGGGTGCAGACGAGCAGTACTTC

j_call: TRBJ2-2
d_call: -
clone_size: -
v_call: TRBV4-1
cdr3_aa: CASSLNTGELFF
cdr3_nt: TGCGCCAGCAGCCTTAACACCGGGGAGCTGTTTTTT

j_call: TRBJ2-7
d_call: -
clone_size: few
v_call: TRBV9
cdr3_aa: CASSPQQGSLYEQYF
cdr3_nt: TGTGCCAGCAGCCCTCAACAGGGCTCGCTGTACGAGCAGTACTTC

j_call: TRBJ1-1
d_call: -
clone_size: few
v_call: TRBV5-6
cdr3_aa: CASSLDRNTEAFF
cdr3_nt: TGTGCCAGCAGCTTGGACAGGAACACTGAAGCTTTCTTT

j_call: TRBJ2-1
d_call: TRBD2
clone_size: -
v_call: TRBV29-1
cdr3_aa: CSVESGSSYNEQFF
cdr3_nt: TGCAGCGTTGAGAGCGGGAGCTCCTACAATGAGCAGTTCTTC

j_call: TRBJ2-2
d_call: TRBD1
clone_size: -
v_call: TRBV4-3
cdr3_aa: CASSQDRQGATGELFF
cdr3_nt: TGCGCCAGCAGCCAAGATCGACAGGGGGCAACCGGGGAGCTGTTTTTT

j_call: TRBJ2-7
d_call: -
clone_size: -
v_call: TRBV7-2
cdr3_aa: CASSLVKGEQYF
cdr3_nt: TGTGCCAGCAGCTTAGTTAAAGGCGAGCAGTACTTC

j_call: TRBJ2-3
d_call: -
clone_size: -
v_call: TRBV30
cdr3_aa: CAWSPGPSSTDTQYF
cdr3_nt: TGTGCCTGGAGTCCCGGTCCTTCTAGCACAGATACGCAGTATTTT

j_call: TRBJ2-3
d_call: -
clone_size: -
v_call: TRBV25-1
cdr3_aa: CASSEEGWRTDTQYF
cdr3_nt: TGTGCCAGCAGTGAGGAGGGGTGGCGGACAGATACGCAGTATTTT

j_call: TRBJ2-7
d_call: TRBD2
clone_size: -
v_call: TRBV30
cdr3_aa: CAWSVPLERGNDEQYF
cdr3_nt: TGTGCCTGGAGTGTACCCCTCGAGCGGGGCAACGACGAGCAGTACTTC

j_call: TRBJ2-7
d_call: -
clone_size: -
v_call: TRBV9
cdr3_aa: CASSVGGSGEQYF
cdr3_nt: TGTGCCAGCAGCGTAGGGGGTTCAGGGGAGCAGTACTTC

j_call: TRBJ2-3
d_call: -
clone_size: few
v_call: TRBV4-3
cdr3_aa: CASSPRGVSGQYF
cdr3_nt: TGCGCCAGCAGCCCAAGGGGGGTCAGCGGGCAGTATTTT

j_call: TRBJ1-2
d_call: -
clone_size: few
v_call: TRBV15
cdr3_aa: CATSREEGRNYGYTF
cdr3_nt: TGTGCCACCAGCAGAGAGGAGGGGAGAAATTATGGCTACACCTTC

j_call: TRBJ2-3
d_call: TRBD1
clone_size: -
v_call: TRBV10-3
cdr3_aa: CAIRFTGAFTDTQYF
cdr3_nt: TGTGCCATCAGGTTTACAGGGGCTTTCACAGATACGCAGTATTTT

j_call: TRBJ2-1
d_call: -
clone_size: -
v_call: TRBV7-8
cdr3_aa: CASSLNSVEQFF
cdr3_nt: TGTGCCAGCAGCCTAAACTCCGTAGAACAGTTCTTC

j_call: TRBJ2-7
d_call: -
clone_size: -
v_call: TRBV29-1
cdr3_aa: CSVEGTGRLPYEQYF
cdr3_nt: TGCAGCGTTGAGGGTACGGGCCGCCTACCCTACGAGCAGTACTTC

j_call: TRBJ1-3
d_call: -
clone_size: few
v_call: TRBV10-3
cdr3_aa: CAISEEGSGNTIYF
cdr3_nt: TGTGCCATCAGTGAAGAGGGCTCTGGAAACACCATATATTTT

j_call: TRBJ1-1
d_call: -
clone_size: -
v_call: TRBV10-1
cdr3_aa: CASSEGLGTEAFF
cdr3_nt: TGCGCCAGCAGTGAAGGTTTGGGCACTGAAGCTTTCTTT

j_call: TRBJ1-2
d_call: -
clone_size: -
v_call: TRBV11-2
cdr3_aa: CASSLRANYGYTF
cdr3_nt: TGTGCCAGCAGCTTAAGGGCTAACTATGGCTACACCTTC

j_call: TRBJ2-1
d_call: -
clone_size: -
v_call: TRBV5-1
cdr3_aa: CASSLGGNEQFF
cdr3_nt: TGCGCCAGCAGCTTAGGGGGGAACGAGCAGTTCTTC

j_call: TRBJ1-4
d_call: TRBD1
clone_size: few
v_call: TRBV7-9
cdr3_aa: CASSQQWTGEFEKLFF
cdr3_nt: TGTGCCAGCAGCCAACAATGGACAGGGGAGTTTGAAAAACTGTTTTTT